This T cell receptor beta chain was sequenced in a study of blood T cell repertoires in COVID-19. Study summary: Nucleic acid was either cDNA or gDNA, and it came from T cells, B-cell-depleted T cells, or PBMCs.

Per the original methods: Estimation of nucleated cell counts was performed using reference gene primer amplification. Only in-frame clones appear in the TCRdb table, and some are missing; sequencing was by immunoSEQ multiplex PCR. The DNA was the basis for D and trimming; V, J and clone size are from that table. The data show about 43,000 clones, about 86% seen once. During active infection, Seattle patients enrolled and were then monitored through disease. Trimming took off 4 bases at V and 7 bases at J, with 7 bases between the two ends. Germline V gives CDR1 LGHDT, CDR2 YNNKEL (reference sequence). The CDR3 runs 11 residues.

The genes are TRBV3-1 (or the pseudogene TRBV3-2) and TRBJ1-1, with D hard to call. The source material was peripheral blood. The sequence derives from a man aged 40-49 years with COVID-19, enrolled during active disease. The DNA of the CDR3 is TGTGCCAGCAGCCTGAGGGATGAAGCTTTCTTT. Protein: CASSLRDEAFF.